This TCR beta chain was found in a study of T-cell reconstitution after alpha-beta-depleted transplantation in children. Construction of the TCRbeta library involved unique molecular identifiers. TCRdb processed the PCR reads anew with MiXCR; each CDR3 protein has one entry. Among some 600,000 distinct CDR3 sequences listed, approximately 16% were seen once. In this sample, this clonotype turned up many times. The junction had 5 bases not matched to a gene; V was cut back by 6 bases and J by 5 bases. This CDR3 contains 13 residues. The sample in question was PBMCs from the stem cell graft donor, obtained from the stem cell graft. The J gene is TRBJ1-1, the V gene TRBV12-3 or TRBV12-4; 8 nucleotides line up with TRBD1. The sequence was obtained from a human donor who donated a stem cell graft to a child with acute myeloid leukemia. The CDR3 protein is CASSFDRGTEAFF. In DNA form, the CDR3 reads TGTGCCAGCAGCTTCGACAGGGGAACTGAAGCTTTCTTT.